This T cell receptor (beta chain) was captured in a study of T cells in Graves' hyperthyroidism and ophthalmopathy (dated by TCRdb to between 2019 and 2020). Broadly, across the study: Peripheral blood was collected at initial diagnosis, before any treatment. A discovery cohort of about a hundred patients, roughly 45 with Graves' ophthalmopathy and 57 with stable Graves' hyperthyroidism, was used to find distinguishing TCR V-J signatures. Whether ophthalmopathy could be predicted prospectively was tested in an independent validation cohort made up of under 20 hyperthyroidism patients plus 17 patients who later progressed to ophthalmopathy. The roughly 91 discovery patients were randomly split 7:3 into training and test sets. The study also compared thyroid tissue and blood T-cell repertoires from more than 5 Graves' hyperthyroidism patients. Following sampling, methimazole starting at 30 mg daily was given to hyperthyroidism patients, and high-dose intravenous methylprednisolone was given to ophthalmopathy patients. The paper describes TCR Vbeta CDR3 sequencing of 135 peripheral blood samples, made up of about 41 ophthalmopathy patients, around 78 hyperthyroidism patients and 17 progressor patients.

Unmatched junction bases come to 7, with V trimmed by 2 bases and J by 3 bases. The CDR3 holds 16 amino acids from the cysteine to the phenylalanine. Just CDR3 DNA is preserved here, 48 bases in frame from base 1. The TCR beta CDR3 regions were amplified from the RNA transcripts. The TCR CDR3 was subjected to a first round of RT-PCR using the HTBI primer set and the Qiagen OneStep RT-PCR kit. The libraries were constructed in a second round of multiplex PCR and then size-selected and purified. Libraries were sequenced paired-end with 100 bp reads on an Illumina HiSeq2000. The source study handled its data this way. SOAPnuke was used to process the raw data, throwing out any read that contained adapters or uncalled bases, had a mean Phred below 15, or lacked an exact constant-primer or identifier match. COPE v1.2.5 was used to merge high-quality paired reads, and clonotypes were defined as unique nucleotide sequences. MiTCR v1.1 was used to align clonotypes to the IMGT TRBV, TRBD and TRBJ reference segments. The analysis was restricted to V-J combinations with a frequency above 0.0001, which together covered roughly 99% of the repertoires. The TCS score was defined as F50 (clonal expansion) divided by E x V (chaos), with BLOSUM62-based TCRdist calculated between CDR3 peptides within each V-J. Welch's t-statistics and random forest reduced 450 to 600 V-J features to 10 to 15, which were used in a naive Bayes classifier (R e1071). TCRdb trimmed public reads at Q25 via fastp, called clones via MiXCR and kept in-frame beta chains. Each entry merges the rows of one CDR3 protein and shows their most common DNA and genes. TCRdb, rather than the study authors, made the V and J calls. This sample gives roughly 330,000 distinct CDR3 sequences in total; roughly 15% of them show up just once. Around a third of the sample is taken by the ten largest.

Stable Graves' hyperthyroidism was defined as the absence of progression to ophthalmopathy over 18 months of follow-up. Hyperthyroidism patients were newly diagnosed, with disease duration under 2 months, and aged 18 to 65 years. Patients with uncontrolled infections, other autoimmune diseases, pregnancy or lactation were excluded. Clinical symptoms, serum thyroxine and TRAb, thyroid ultrasound, and orbital computed tomography formed the basis for the diagnoses. PBMCs were isolated from about 10 ml of fresh peripheral blood by Ficoll-Paque density gradient centrifugation. Total RNA was extracted with Trizol reagent, and quality was checked on an Agilent 2100 Bioanalyzer. The full study reports these points: A 13 V-J signature model separated ophthalmopathy from stable hyperthyroidism, with around 91% sensitivity and 81.08% specificity in cross-validation and 80%/75% in testing. Most expanded thyroid clonotypes (frequency above 0.001) were also detected in blood, suggesting blood repertoires may reflect thyroid immune responses. In validation, the model predicted progression to ophthalmopathy a median of 6.5 months before onset, with about 67% sensitivity and roughly 72% specificity. No statistical method was used to set the sample size in advance, and investigators knew the group allocation.

This clonotype has ten or more counts. Its recognized antigen is unknown. There are no base qualities to consult, and no much larger clone falls within one base. The receptor was isolated from a man aged 30 to 39 with Graves' hyperthyroidism. In this chain, TRBV12-3 or TRBV12-4 is recombined with TRBJ2-3; a stretch of 8 junction bases matches TRBD1. The sample was blood. The CDR3 here reads CASSLSVNRGTDTQYF. The nucleotide sequence is given as TGTGCCAGCAGTTTATCTGTGAACAGGGGGACAGATACGCAGTATTTT.